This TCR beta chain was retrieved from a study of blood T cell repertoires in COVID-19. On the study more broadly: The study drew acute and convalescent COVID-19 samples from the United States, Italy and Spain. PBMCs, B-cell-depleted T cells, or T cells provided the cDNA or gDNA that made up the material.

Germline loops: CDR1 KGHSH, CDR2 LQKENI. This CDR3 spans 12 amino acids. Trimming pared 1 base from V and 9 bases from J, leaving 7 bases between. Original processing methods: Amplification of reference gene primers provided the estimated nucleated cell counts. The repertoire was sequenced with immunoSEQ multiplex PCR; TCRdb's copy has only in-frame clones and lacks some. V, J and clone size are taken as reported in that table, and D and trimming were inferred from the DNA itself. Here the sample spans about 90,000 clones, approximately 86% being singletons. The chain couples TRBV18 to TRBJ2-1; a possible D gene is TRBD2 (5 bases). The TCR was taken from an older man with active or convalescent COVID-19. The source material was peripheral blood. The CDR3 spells CASSPRGSEQFF. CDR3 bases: TGTGCCAGCTCACCACGTGGGAGTGAGCAGTTCTTC.